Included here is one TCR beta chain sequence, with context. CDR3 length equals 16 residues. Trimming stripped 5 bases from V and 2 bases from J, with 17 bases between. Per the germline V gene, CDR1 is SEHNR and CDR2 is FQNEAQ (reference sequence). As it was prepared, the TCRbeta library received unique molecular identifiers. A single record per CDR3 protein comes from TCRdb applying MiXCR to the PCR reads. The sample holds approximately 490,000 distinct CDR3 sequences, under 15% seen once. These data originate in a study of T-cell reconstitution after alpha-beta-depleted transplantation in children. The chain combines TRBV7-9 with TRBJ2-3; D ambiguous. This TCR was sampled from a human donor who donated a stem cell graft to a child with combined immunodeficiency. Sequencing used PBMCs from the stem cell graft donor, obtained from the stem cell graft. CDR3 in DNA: TGTGCCAGCAGCCCCCGAAGAGGCCGGGTCACAGATACGCAGTATTTT. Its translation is CASSPRRGRVTDTQYF.